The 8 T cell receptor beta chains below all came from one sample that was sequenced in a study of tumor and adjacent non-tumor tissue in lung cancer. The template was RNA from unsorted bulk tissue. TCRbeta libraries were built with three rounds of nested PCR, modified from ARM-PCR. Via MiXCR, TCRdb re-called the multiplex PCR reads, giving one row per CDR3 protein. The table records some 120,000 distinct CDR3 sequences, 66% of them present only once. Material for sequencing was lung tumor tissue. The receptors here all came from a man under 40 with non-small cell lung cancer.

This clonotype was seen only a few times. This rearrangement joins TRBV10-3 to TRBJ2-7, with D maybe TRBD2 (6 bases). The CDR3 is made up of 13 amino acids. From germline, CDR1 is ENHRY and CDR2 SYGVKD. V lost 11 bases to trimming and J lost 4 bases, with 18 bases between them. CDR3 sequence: CAVGGVPGYEQYF. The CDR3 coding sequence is TGTGCCGTCGGAGGGGTACCCGGATACGAGCAGTACTTC.

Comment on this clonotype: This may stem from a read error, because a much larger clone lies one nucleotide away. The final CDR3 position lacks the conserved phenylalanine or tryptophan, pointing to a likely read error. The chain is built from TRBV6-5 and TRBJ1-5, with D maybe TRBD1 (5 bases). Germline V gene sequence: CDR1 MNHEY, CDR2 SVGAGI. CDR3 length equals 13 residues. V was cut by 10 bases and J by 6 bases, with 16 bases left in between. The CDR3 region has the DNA TGTGCCACCTCGCGGGCAGGGACTCAGCCCCAGCATTCT. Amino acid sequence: CATSRAGTQPQHS.

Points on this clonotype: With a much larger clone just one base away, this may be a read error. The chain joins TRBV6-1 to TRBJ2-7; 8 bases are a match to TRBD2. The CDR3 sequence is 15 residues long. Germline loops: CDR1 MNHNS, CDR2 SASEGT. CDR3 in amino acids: CARSDGGRSVDEQYF. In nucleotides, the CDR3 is TGTGCCAGAAGTGATGGCGGGAGGTCGGTGGACGAGCAGTACTTC.

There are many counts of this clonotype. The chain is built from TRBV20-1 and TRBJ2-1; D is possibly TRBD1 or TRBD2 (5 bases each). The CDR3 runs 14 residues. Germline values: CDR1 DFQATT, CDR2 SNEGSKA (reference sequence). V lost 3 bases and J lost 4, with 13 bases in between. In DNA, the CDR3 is TGCAGTGCTAGTGACCCTGGGGGTTACAATGAGCAGTTCTTC. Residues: CSASDPGGYNEQFF.

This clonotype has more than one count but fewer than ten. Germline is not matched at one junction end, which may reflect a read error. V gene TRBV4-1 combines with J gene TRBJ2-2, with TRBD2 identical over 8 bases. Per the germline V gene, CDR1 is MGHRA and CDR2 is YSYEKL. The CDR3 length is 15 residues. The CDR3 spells CASSQSGSRAGELLF. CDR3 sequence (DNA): TGCGCCAGCAGCCAGAGCGGGAGCAGGGCCGGGGAGCTGTTGTTT.

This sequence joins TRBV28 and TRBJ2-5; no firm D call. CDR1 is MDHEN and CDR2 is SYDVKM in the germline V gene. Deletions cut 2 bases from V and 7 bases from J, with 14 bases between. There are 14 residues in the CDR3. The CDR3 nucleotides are TGTGCCAGCAGTTTAGTAGGCAGGCCGGGGACCCAGTACTTC. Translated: CASSLVGRPGTQYF.

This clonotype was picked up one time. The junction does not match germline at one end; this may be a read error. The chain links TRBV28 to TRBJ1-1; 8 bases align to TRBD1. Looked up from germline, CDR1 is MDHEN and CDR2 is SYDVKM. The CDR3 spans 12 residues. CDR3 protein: CTSRLSGGRAFF. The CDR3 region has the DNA TGTACCAGCAGACTCTCAGGGGGCCGAGCTTTCTTT.

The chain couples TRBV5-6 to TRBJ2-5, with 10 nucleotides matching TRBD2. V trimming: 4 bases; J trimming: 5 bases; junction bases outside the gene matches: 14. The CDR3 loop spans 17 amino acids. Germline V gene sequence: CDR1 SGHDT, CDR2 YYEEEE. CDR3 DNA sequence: TGTGCCAGCAGCCCCGGGATCAGCGGGGGGGCGAGGGAGACCCAGTACTTC. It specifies CASSPGISGGARETQYF. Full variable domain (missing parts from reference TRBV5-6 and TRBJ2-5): DAGVTQSPTHLIKTRGQQVTLRCSPKSGHDTVSWYQQALGQGPQFIFQYYEEEERQRGNFPDRFSGHQFPNYSSELNVNALLLGDSALYLCASSPGISGGARETQYFGPGTRLLVL.